The 2 T cell receptor beta chains in this list originate from one sample, sequenced in a study of blood T cell repertoires in COVID-19. The repertoire was sequenced with immunoSEQ multiplex PCR; TCRdb's copy has only in-frame clones and lacks some. The profile shows approximately 190,000 clones, about 85% of them singletons. The sample taken for sequencing was peripheral blood. These receptors came from a human donor in a cohort sampled during active COVID-19.

This rearrangement joins TRBV7-2 to TRBJ2-3; 15 bases fit TRBD2. V shed 2 bases, J shed 6 bases, and the junction held 9 bases outside the gene matches. The CDR3 covers 18 residues. CDR1 is SGHTA, CDR2 FQGNSA, per germline. As DNA, the CDR3 is TGTGCCAGCAGCTTAATGGGTGGACTAGCGGGGGGGAGGGATACGCAGTATTTT. This gives the protein CASSLMGGLAGGRDTQYF.

The chain has TRBV7-9 and TRBJ1-6, with D possibly matching TRBD1 (5 bases). This CDR3 spans 15 amino acids. With 0 bases removed from V and 10 bases from J, the gap between germline ends came to 13 bases. CDR1 and CDR2 (germline): SEHNR, FQNEAQ (reference sequence). CDR3 sequence (DNA): TGTGCCAGCAGCTTAGCCGGGGGGGTGCAATCACCCCTCCACTTT. Encoded protein: CASSLAGGVQSPLHF.